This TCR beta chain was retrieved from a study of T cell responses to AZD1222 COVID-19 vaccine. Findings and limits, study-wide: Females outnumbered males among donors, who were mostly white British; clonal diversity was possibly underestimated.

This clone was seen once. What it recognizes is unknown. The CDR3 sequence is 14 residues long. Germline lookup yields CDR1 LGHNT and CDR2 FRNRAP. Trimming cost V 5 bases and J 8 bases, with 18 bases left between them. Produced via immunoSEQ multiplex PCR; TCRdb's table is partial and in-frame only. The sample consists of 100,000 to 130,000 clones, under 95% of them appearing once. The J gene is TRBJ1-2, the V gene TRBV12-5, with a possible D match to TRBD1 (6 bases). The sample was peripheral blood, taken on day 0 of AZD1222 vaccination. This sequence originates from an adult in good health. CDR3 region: CASGLGGLRSGYTF. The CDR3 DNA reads TGTGCTAGTGGTCTGGGGGGGCTTCGTTCGGGCTACACCTTC.